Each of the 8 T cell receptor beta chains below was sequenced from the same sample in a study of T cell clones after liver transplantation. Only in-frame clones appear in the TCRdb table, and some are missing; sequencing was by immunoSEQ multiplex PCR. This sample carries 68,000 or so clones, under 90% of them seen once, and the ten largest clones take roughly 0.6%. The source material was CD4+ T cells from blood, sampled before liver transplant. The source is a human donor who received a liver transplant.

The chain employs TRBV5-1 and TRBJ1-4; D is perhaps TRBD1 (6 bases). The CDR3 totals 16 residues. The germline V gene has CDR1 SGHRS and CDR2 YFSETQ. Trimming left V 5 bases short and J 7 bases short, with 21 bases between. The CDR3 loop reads CASSSTWGLVPEKLFF. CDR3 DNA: TGCGCCAGCAGTTCGACGTGGGGGCTTGTACCTGAAAAACTGTTTTTT.

The CDR3 here is CASSHVDSTNTEAFF. CDR3 bases: TGCGCCAGCAGCCATGTCGACAGTACGAACACTGAAGCTTTCTTT. The gene calls are TRBV4-3 and TRBJ1-1; a weak D match, TRBD1 (5 bases). The CDR3 runs to 15 residues. V was clipped by 3 bases and J by 1 base, with 12 bases between them. Germline CDR1 and CDR2: LGHNA and YSLEER.

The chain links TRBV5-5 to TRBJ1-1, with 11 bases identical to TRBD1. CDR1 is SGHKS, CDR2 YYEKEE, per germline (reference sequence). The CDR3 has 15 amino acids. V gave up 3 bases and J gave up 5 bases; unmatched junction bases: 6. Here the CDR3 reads CASSWGTGGVTEAFF. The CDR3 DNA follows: TGTGCCAGCAGCTGGGGGACAGGGGGAGTGACTGAAGCTTTCTTT.

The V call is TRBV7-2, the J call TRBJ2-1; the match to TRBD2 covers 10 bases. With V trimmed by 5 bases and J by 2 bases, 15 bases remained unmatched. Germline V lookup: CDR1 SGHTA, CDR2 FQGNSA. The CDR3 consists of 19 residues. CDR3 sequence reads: CASSVTVTSGNQAYNEQFF. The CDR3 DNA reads TGTGCCAGCAGCGTAACCGTAACTAGCGGGAATCAAGCCTACAATGAGCAGTTCTTC.

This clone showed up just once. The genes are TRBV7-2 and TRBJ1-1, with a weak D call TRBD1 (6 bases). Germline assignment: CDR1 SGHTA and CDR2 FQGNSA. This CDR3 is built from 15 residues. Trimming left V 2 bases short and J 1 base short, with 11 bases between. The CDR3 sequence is CASSLQGTTNTEAFF. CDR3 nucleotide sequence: TGTGCCAGCAGCTTACAGGGGACGACGAACACTGAAGCTTTCTTT.

The CDR3 is CASSLFRQSQETQYF. The CDR3 DNA reads as TGTGCCAGCAGCTTATTCAGACAGAGCCAAGAGACCCAGTACTTC. The chain employs TRBV7-7 and TRBJ2-5, with D possibly being TRBD1 (5 bases). The CDR3 is 15 residues long. Germline V gene sequence: CDR1 SSHAT, CDR2 FNYEAQ (reference sequence). The V end was cut by 2 bases, the J end by 1 base, with 11 bases between.

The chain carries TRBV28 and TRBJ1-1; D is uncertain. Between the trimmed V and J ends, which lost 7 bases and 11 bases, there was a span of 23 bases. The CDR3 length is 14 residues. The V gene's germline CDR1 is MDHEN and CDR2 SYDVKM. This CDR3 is CASTTPRGTPGAFF. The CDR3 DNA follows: TGTGCCAGCACCACCCCCCGGGGAACCCCCGGGGCTTTCTTT.

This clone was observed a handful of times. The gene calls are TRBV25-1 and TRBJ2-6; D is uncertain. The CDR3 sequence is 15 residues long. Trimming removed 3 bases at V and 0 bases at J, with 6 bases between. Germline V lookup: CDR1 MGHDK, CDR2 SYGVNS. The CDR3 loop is CASSEVSSGANVLTF. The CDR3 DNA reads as TGTGCCAGCAGTGAGGTTAGCTCTGGGGCCAACGTCCTGACTTTC.